The present T cell receptor (beta chain) was sequenced within a study of OX40 agonist ivuxolimab in advanced cancers. Study-wide results and caveats: Relative to CD4+ cells, CD8+ T cells on average had more expanded clones.

In the case of this clone: Its antigen is unknown.

J was trimmed by 3 bases and V by 1 base; bases with no gene match: 2. The CDR3 extends over 16 amino acids. The germline gives CDR1 SGHNT, CDR2 YYREEE (reference sequence). The repertoire was sequenced with immunoSEQ multiplex PCR; TCRdb's copy has only in-frame clones and lacks some. The data contain tens of thousands of clones, 88% of them singletons. The material was CD4+ or CD8+ T cells sorted from blood, obtained in a trial of the OX40 agonist ivuxolimab. The sequence was collected from an adult with an advanced solid tumor such as melanoma, head and neck, liver or kidney cancer. J is TRBJ2-2 and V is TRBV5-4, with 11 bases fitting TRBD2. CDR3 sequence reads: CASSLPLAGDTGELFF. In DNA, the CDR3 is TGTGCCAGCAGCTTGCCACTAGCGGGGGACACCGGGGAGCTGTTTTTT.